This T cell receptor beta chain was identified during a study of vaccination and CD4 T cells after COVID-19. Germline V lookup: CDR1 SGHTA, CDR2 FQGNSA. The J segment lost 2 bases and the V segment lost 4 bases, leaving 5 bases of the junction unmatched. This CDR3 contains 15 residues. Researchers used the Oncomine TCR Beta short-read assay to sequence DNA from cultured CD4+ T cells. TCRdb reprocessed the PCR reads with MiXCR, giving one entry per CDR3 protein. The sample records some 16,000 distinct CDR3 sequences, roughly half being singletons. Specified treatment: roughly 10-day PBMC culture with coronavirus spike peptide pools or control peptides (ViraFEST assay). Peptide-pool expansion of antigen-specific T cells preceded TCR sequencing in ViraFEST. As concerns this clonotype: Antigen: not known.

Sequencing input: CD4+ T cells from blood, cultured in vitro. The rearrangement links TRBV7-2 to TRBJ1-3; 7 bases line up with TRBD1. The origin of this receptor is a human donor who had recovered from COVID-19. The CDR3, as DNA: TGTGCCAGCAGCTACACAGGGGTTCCTGGAAACACCATATATTTT. It specifies CASSYTGVPGNTIYF.